The 2 T cell receptor beta chains below all came from one sample that was sequenced in a study of blood T cell repertoires in COVID-19 (TCRdb year 2020). The method behind the library was the immunoSEQ multiplex PCR assay. Drawn from immuneACCESS, this table holds only the in-frame rearrangements with V and J called that TCRdb kept. Clones are partly lost; checked studies trace under half to an unresolved V gene and leave the rest unexplained. The sample table contains a few hundred thousand clones; only one count was recorded for around 84% of them. Clones ranked in the top ten supply nearly 4.5% of the sample. The sample consisted of peripheral blood. The receptors shown here come from a man in his fifties or sixties with acute or convalescent COVID-19.

CDR3 nucleotides: TGTGCCTGGAGTACCGCAGGGCCTTACGAGCAGTACTTC. Translation gives CAWSTAGPYEQYF. The V gene is TRBV30, the J gene TRBJ2-7; D is perhaps TRBD1 (5 bases). Germline V gene lookup returns CDR1 GTSNPN and CDR2 SVGIG (reference sequence). The CDR3 is made up of 13 amino acids. V dropped 2 bases and J dropped 4 bases, with 12 bases sitting between them.

This clone was seen more than once but under ten times. This sequence joins TRBV3-1 (or the pseudogene TRBV3-2) and TRBJ2-1; D unresolved. Per germline, CDR1 LGHDT and CDR2 YNNKEL (reference sequence). Trimming cost V 6 bases and J 0 bases, with 6 bases left between them. The CDR3 is 13 residues long. As DNA, the CDR3 is TGTGCCAGCAGTAGTAGCTCCTACAATGAGCAGTTCTTC. Translated: CASSSSSYNEQFF.